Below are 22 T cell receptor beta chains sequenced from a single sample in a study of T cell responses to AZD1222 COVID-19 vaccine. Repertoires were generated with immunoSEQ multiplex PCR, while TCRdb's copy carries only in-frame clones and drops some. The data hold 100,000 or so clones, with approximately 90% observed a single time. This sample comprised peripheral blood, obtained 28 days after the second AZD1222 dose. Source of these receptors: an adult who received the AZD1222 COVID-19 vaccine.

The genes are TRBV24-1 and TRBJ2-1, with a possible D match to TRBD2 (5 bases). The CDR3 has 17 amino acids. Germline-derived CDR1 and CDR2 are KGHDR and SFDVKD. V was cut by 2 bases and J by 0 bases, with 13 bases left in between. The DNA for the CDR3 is TGTGCCACCAGTGATTCAATCGACGGAGGCTCCTACAATGAGCAGTTCTTC. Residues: CATSDSIDGGSYNEQFF.

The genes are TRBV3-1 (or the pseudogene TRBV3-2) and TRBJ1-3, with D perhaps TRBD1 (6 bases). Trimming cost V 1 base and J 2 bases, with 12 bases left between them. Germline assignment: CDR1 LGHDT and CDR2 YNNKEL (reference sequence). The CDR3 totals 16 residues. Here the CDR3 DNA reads TGTGCCAGCAGCCAAGCATCGGGGGGGCCTGGAAACACCATATATTTT. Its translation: CASSQASGGPGNTIYF.

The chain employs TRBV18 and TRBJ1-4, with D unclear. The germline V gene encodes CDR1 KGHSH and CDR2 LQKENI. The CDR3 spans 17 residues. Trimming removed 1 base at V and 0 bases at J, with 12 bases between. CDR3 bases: TGTGCCAGCTCACCACGCGGCGGCATAGCAACTAATGAAAAACTGTTTTTT. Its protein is CASSPRGGIATNEKLFF.

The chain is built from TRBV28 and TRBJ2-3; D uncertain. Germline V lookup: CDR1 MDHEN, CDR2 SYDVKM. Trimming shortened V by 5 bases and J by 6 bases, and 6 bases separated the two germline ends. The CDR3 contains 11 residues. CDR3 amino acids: CASSLLDTQYF. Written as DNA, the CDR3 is TGTGCCAGCAGTCTGTTGGATACGCAGTATTTT. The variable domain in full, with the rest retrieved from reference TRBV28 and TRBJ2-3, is DVKVTQSSRYLVKRTGEKVFLECVQDMDHENMFWYRQDPGLGLRLIYFSYDVKMKEKGDIPEGYSVSREKKERFSLILESASTNQTSMYLCASSLLDTQYFGPGTRLTVL.

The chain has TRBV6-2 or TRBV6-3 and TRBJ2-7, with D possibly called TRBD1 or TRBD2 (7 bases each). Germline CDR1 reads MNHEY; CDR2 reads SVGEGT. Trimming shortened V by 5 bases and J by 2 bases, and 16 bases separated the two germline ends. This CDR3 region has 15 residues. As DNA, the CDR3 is TGTGCCAGCAGTGGGAGGGGGCGGGCCCCCTACGAGCAGTACTTC. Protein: CASSGRGRAPYEQYF.

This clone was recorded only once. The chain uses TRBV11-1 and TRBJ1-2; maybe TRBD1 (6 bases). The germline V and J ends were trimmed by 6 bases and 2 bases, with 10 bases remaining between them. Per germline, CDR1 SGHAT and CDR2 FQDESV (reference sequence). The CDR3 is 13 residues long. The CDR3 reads CASRSDRNYGYTF. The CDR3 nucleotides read TGTGCCAGCAGGTCGGACAGAAACTATGGCTACACCTTC.

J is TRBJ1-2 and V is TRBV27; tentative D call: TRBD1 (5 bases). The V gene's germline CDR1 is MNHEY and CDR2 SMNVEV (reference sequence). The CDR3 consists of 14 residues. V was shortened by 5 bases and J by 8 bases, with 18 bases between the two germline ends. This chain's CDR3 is CASSTPGPEGGYTF. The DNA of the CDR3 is TGTGCCAGCAGTACCCCGGGACCGGAGGGCGGCTACACCTTC.

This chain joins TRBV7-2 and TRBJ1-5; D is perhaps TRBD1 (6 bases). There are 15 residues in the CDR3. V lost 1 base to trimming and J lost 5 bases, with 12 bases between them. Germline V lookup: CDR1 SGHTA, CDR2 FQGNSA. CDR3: CASSLVFAGDQPQHF. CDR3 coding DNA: TGTGCCAGCAGCTTAGTATTCGCAGGGGATCAGCCCCAGCATTTT.

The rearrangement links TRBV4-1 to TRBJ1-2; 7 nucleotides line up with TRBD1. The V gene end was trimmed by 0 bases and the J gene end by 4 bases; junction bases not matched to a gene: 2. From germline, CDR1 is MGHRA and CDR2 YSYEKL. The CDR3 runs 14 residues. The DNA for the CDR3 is TGCGCCAGCAGCCAAGATGGGGACAGCTATGGCTACACCTTC. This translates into CASSQDGDSYGYTF.

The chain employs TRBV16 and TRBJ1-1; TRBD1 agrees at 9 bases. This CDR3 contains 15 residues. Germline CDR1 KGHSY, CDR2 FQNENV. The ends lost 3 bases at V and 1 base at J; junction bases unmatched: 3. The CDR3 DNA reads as TGTGCCAGCAGCCACCCGGGACAGGGGAACACTGAAGCTTTCTTT. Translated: CASSHPGQGNTEAFF.

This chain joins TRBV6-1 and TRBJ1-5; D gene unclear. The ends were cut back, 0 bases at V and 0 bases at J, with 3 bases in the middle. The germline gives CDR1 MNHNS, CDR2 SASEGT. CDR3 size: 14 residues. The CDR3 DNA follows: TGTGCCAGCAGTGAAGCGTATAGCAATCAGCCCCAGCATTTT. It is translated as CASSEAYSNQPQHF.

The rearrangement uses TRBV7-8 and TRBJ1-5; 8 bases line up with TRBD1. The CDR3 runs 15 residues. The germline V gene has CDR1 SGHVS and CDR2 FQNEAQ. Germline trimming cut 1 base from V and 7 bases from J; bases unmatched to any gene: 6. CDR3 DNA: TGTGCCAGCAGCTTAGATCCAGGGGGCCTGCAGCCCCAGCATTTT. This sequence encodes CASSLDPGGLQPQHF.

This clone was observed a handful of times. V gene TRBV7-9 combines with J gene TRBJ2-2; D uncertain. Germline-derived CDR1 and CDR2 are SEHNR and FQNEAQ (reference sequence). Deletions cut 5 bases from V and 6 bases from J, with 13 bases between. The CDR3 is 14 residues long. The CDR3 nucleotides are TGTGCCAGCAGCCCCCGGGTCAGCCCCGGGGAGCTGTTTTTT. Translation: CASSPRVSPGELFF.

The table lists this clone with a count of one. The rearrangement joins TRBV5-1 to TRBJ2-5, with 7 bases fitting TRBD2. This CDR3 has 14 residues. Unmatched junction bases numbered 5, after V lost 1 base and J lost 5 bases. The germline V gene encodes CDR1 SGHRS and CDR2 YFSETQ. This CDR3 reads CASSLPWGGETQYF. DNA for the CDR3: TGCGCCAGCAGCTTGCCGTGGGGAGGGGAGACCCAGTACTTC.

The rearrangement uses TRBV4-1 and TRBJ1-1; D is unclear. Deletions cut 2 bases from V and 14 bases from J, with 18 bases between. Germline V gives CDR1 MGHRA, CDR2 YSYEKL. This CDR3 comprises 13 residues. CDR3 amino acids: CASSQSSKPIAFF. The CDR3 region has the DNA TGCGCCAGCAGCCAATCAAGTAAACCGATAGCGTTCTTT.

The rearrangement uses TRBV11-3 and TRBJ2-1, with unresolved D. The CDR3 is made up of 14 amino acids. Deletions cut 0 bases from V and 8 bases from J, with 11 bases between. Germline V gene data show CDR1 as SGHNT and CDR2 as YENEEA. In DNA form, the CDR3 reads TGTGCCAGCAGCTTAGAACAGACCATCGATGAGCAGTTCTTC. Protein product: CASSLEQTIDEQFF.

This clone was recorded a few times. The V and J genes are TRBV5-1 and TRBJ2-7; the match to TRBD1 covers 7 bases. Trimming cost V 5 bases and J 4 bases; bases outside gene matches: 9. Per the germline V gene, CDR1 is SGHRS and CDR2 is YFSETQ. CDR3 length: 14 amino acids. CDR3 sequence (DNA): TGCGCCAGCAGGAACTCCGGGACAGTATACGAGCAGTACTTC. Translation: CASRNSGTVYEQYF.

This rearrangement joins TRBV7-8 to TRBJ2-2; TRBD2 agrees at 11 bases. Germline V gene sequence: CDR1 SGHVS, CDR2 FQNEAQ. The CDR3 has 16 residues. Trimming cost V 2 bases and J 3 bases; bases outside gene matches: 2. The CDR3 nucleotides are TGTGCCAGCAGCTTACCACTAGCGGGAGACACCGGGGAGCTGTTTTTT. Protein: CASSLPLAGDTGELFF.

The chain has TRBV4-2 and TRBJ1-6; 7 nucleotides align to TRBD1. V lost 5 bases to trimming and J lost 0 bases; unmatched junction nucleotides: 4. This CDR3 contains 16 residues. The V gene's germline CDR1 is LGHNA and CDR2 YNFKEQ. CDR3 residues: CASSGQESSYNSPLHF. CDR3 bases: TGTGCCAGCAGCGGACAGGAGAGCTCCTATAATTCACCCCTCCACTTT.

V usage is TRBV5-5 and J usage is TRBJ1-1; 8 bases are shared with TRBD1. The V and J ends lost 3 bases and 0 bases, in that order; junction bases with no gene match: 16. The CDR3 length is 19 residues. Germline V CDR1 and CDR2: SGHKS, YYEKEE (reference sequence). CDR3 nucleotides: TGTGCCAGCAGCTCCCGGGACAGGAGGTTCGATTTCATGAACACTGAAGCTTTCTTT. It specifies CASSSRDRRFDFMNTEAFF.

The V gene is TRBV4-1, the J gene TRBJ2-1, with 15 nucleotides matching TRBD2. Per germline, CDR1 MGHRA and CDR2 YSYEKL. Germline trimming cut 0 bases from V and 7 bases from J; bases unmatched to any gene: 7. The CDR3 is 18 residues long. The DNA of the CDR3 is TGCGCCAGCAGCCAAGATCGGACTAGCGGGGGGGCTAGGAATGAGCAGTTCTTC. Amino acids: CASSQDRTSGGARNEQFF.

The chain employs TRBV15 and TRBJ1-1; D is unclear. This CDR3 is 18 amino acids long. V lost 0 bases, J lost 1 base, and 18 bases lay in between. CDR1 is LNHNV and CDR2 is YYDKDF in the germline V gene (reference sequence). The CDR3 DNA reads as TGTGCCACCAGCAGAGATCCCTTGGCATCGTTTTGGAACACTGAAGCTTTCTTT. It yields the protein CATSRDPLASFWNTEAFF.